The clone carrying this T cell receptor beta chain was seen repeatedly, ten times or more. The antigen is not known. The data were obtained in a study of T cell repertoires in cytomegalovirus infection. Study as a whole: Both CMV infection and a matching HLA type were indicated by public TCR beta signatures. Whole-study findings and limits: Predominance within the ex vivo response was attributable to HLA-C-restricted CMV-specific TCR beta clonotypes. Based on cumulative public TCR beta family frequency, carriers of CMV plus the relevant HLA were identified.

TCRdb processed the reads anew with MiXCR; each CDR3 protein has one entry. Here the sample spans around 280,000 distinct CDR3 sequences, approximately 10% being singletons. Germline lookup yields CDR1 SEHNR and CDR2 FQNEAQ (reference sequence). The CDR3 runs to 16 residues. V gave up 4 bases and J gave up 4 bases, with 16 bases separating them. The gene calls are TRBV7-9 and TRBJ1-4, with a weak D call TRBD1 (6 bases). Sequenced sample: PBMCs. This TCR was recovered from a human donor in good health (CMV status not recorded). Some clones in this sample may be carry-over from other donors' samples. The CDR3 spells CASSSLTGGGNEKLFF. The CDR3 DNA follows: TGTGCCAGCAGCTCCCTCACCGGAGGGGGTAATGAAAAACTGTTTTTT. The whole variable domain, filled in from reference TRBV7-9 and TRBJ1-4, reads DTGVSQNPRHKITKRGQNVTFRCDPISEHNRLYWYRQTLGQGPEFLTYFQNEAQLEKSRLLSDRFSAERPKGSFSTLEIQRTEQGDSAMYLCASSSLTGGGNEKLFFGSGTQLSVL.